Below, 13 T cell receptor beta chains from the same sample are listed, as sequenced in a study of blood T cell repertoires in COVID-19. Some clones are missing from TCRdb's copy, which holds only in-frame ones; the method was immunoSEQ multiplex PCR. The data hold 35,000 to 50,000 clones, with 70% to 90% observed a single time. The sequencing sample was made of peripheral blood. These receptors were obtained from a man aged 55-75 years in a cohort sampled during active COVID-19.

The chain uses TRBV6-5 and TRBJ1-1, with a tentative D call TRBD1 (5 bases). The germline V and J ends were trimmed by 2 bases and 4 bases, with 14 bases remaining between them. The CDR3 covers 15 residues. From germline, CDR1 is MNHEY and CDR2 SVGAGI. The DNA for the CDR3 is TGTGCCAGCAGTTACGTCGGCCCCCAGGGCACTGAAGCTTTCTTT. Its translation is CASSYVGPQGTEAFF.

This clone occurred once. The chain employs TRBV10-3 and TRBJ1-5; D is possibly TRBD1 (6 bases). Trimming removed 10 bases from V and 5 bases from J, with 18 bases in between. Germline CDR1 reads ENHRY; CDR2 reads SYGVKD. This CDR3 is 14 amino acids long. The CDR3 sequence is CATARQGRDQPQHF. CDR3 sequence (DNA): TGTGCCACCGCACGCCAGGGGCGAGATCAGCCCCAGCATTTT.

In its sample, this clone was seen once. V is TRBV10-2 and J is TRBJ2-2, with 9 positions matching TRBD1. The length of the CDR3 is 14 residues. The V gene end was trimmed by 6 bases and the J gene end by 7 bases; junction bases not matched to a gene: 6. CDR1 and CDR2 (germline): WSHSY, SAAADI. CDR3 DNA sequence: TGCGCCAGCAGGACCGGGACAGGGAACGGGGAGCTGTTTTTT. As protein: CASRTGTGNGELFF.

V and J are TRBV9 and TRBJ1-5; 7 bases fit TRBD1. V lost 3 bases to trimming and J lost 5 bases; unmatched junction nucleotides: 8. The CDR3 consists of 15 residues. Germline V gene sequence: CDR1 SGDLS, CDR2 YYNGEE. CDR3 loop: CASSASGTAYQPQHF. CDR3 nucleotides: TGTGCCAGCAGCGCCTCCGGGACAGCTTATCAGCCCCAGCATTTT.

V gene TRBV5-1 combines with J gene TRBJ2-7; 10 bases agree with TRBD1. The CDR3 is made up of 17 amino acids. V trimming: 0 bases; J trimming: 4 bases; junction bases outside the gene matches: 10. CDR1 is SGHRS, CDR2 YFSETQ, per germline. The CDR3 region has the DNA TGCGCCAGCAGCTTGGCACCGACCGGGACAGGGGTATACGAGCAGTACTTC. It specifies CASSLAPTGTGVYEQYF.

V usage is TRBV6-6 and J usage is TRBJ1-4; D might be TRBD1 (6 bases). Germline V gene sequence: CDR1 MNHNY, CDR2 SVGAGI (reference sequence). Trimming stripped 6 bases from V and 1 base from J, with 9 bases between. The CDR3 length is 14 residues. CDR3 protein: CASSPRGTNEKLFF. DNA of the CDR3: TGTGCCAGCAGCCCCAGGGGAACTAATGAAAAACTGTTTTTT.

CDR3 sequence reads: CASRGGISYNEQFF. The DNA of the CDR3 is TGTGCCAGTAGGGGGGGAATCTCCTACAATGAGCAGTTCTTC. The chain uses TRBV19 and TRBJ2-1; TRBD2 is a possible D gene (6 bases). The germline V and J ends were trimmed by 6 bases and 0 bases, with 9 bases remaining between them. CDR1 LNHDA and CDR2 SQIVND come from the germline V gene (reference sequence). This CDR3 region has 14 residues.

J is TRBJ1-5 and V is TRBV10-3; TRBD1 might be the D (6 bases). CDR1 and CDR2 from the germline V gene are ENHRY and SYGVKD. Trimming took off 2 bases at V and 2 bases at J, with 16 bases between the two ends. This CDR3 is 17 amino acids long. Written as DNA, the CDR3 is TGTGCCATCAGTGAGGAGGTGGGGACATCGGGCAATCAGCCCCAGCATTTT. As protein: CAISEEVGTSGNQPQHF.

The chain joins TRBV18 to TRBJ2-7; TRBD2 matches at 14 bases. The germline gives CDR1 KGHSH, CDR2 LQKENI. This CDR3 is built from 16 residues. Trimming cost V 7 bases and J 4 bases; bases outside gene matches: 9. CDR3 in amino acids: CASFSGTSGSQYEQYF. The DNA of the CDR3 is TGTGCCAGCTTCTCCGGGACTAGCGGGAGTCAGTACGAGCAGTACTTC.

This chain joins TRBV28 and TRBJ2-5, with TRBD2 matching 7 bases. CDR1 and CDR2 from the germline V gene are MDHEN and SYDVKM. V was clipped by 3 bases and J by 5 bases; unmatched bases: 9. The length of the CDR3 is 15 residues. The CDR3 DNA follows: TGTGCCAGCAGTTTGGCCAGCCTGGGGGGGGAGACCCAGTACTTC. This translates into CASSLASLGGETQYF. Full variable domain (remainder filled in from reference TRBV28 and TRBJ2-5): DVKVTQSSRYLVKRTGEKVFLECVQDMDHENMFWYRQDPGLGLRLIYFSYDVKMKEKGDIPEGYSVSREKKERFSLILESASTNQTSMYLCASSLASLGGETQYFGPGTRLLVL.

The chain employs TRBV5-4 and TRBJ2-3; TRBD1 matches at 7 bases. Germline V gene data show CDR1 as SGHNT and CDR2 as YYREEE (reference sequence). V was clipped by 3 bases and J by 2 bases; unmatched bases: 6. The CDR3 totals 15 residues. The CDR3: CASSSRDRNTDTQYF. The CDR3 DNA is TGTGCCAGCAGCTCCCGGGACAGAAACACAGATACGCAGTATTTT.

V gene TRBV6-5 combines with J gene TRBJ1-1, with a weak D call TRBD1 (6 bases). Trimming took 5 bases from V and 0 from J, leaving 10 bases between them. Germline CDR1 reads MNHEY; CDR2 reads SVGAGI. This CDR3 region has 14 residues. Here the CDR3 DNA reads TGTGCCAGCAGTCGGACAGTCATGAACACTGAAGCTTTCTTT. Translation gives CASSRTVMNTEAFF.

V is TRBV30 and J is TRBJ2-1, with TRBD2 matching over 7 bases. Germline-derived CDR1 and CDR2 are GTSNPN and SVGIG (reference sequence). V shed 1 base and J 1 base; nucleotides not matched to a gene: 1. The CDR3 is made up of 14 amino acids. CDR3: CAWSEGLSYNEQFF. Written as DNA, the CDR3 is TGTGCCTGGAGTGAGGGACTATCCTACAATGAGCAGTTCTTC.